This T cell receptor (beta chain) was captured by sequencing in a study of T cell repertoires in ileal Crohn's disease. Germline V CDR1 and CDR2: MNHNY, SVGAGI (reference sequence). This CDR3 region has 14 residues. Trimming took 4 bases from V and 10 from J, leaving 14 bases between them. This table comes from immunoSEQ multiplex PCR, and its TCRdb copy is limited to in-frame clones, with some not included. The sample has approximately 13,000 clones; 84% are singletons. The sequencing input was ileal tissue. The clonotype comes from an adult with Crohn's disease. The chain employs TRBV6-6 and TRBJ1-6; weak D call: TRBD1 (6 bases). CDR3 coding DNA: TGTGCCAGCAGTTTGCGGGGGCTCTCATCACCCCTCCACTTT. It is translated as CASSLRGLSSPLHF.